This TCR beta chain was documented in a study of T cells in Graves' hyperthyroidism and ophthalmopathy. Researchers took RNA transcripts and amplified the TCR beta CDR3 regions from them. HTBI primers were used for first-round RT-PCR of the TCR CDR3. TCRdb ran MiXCR on the multiplex PCR reads and lists one entry per CDR3 protein. The sample carries around 300,000 distinct CDR3 sequences, 11% to 15% recorded once. The PBMCs studied were ones that came from roughly 11 ml fresh peripheral blood. V shed 5 bases and J shed 3 bases, with 13 bases lying between them. The germline gives CDR1 SEHNR, CDR2 FQNEAQ (reference sequence). There are 14 residues in the CDR3.

The receptor's source is a woman between 25 and 40 years old with Graves' hyperthyroidism. The sequenced material came from blood. V and J are TRBV7-9 and TRBJ2-5; D might be TRBD1 or TRBD2, each matching 5 bases. The CDR3 sequence: CASSDKGTEETQYF. The DNA of the CDR3 is TGTGCCAGCAGCGATAAAGGGACCGAAGAGACCCAGTACTTC.